The rows below give T cell receptor beta chains drawn from one sample of a study of cytomegalovirus exposure and HLA in healthy donors. The repertoire was sequenced with immunoSEQ multiplex PCR; TCRdb's copy has only in-frame clones and lacks some. The sample lists approximately 70,000 clones, approximately 67% seen once, with less than 8.5% in the top ten. Sequenced input: PBMCs. The receptors come from a man aged 40-55 years in good health and CMV-seropositive. Each CDR3 is given with its conserved first and last residue. D genes are given only for firm matches. Clone sizes are given selectively: once, few, many, or a class where the clone is expanded.

CDR3aa: CASKLAGERDEQYF
CDR3nt: TGTGCCAGCAAACTAGCAGGAGAGAGGGACGAGCAGTACTTC
d_gene: -
abundance: -
j_gene: TRBJ2-7
v_gene: TRBV6-1

CDR3aa: CASSQPTQGSYEQYF
CDR3nt: TGTGCCAGCAGCCAACCAACACAGGGATCCTACGAGCAGTACTTC
d_gene: -
abundance: -
j_gene: TRBJ2-7
v_gene: TRBV6-6

CDR3aa: CASSPSTGEHAEAFF
CDR3nt: TGTGCCAGTAGCCCATCGACAGGGGAACACGCTGAAGCTTTCTTT
d_gene: TRBD1
abundance: -
j_gene: TRBJ1-1
v_gene: TRBV19

CDR3aa: CASNQGSNEKLFF
CDR3nt: TGCGCCAGCAACCAGGGGTCTAATGAAAAACTGTTTTTT
d_gene: -
abundance: -
j_gene: TRBJ1-4
v_gene: TRBV5-1

CDR3aa: CASSLDRQGIGETQYF
CDR3nt: TGTGCCAGCAGCTTAGATCGGCAGGGAATAGGGGAGACCCAGTACTTC
d_gene: -
abundance: once
j_gene: TRBJ2-5
v_gene: TRBV11-2

CDR3aa: CASSSRLAGDEQYF
CDR3nt: TGTGCCAGCAGCTCCCGACTAGCGGGAGACGAGCAGTACTTC
d_gene: TRBD2
abundance: -
j_gene: TRBJ2-7
v_gene: TRBV5-4

CDR3aa: CASSRQDGANVLTF
CDR3nt: TGTGCCAGCAGCAGACAGGATGGGGCCAACGTCCTGACTTTC
d_gene: -
abundance: once
j_gene: TRBJ2-6
v_gene: TRBV7-2

CDR3aa: CASSVGRGTYNEQFF
CDR3nt: TGTGCCAGCAGCGTAGGCAGGGGAACCTACAATGAGCAGTTCTTC
d_gene: -
abundance: -
j_gene: TRBJ2-1
v_gene: TRBV9

CDR3aa: CASSSLHGRESSEGQYF
CDR3nt: TGTGCCAGCAGCTCCCTCCATGGGCGGGAGTCGTCAGAGGGCCAGTACTTC
d_gene: TRBD2
abundance: -
j_gene: TRBJ2-5
v_gene: TRBV7-9

CDR3aa: CASSLAGSSYTDTQYF
CDR3nt: TGTGCCAGCAGCTTGGCCGGGTCTAGTTACACAGATACGCAGTATTTT
d_gene: -
abundance: -
j_gene: TRBJ2-3
v_gene: TRBV5-8

CDR3aa: CASSQTTGGWLFF
CDR3nt: TGTGCCAGCAGCCAAACGACGGGGGGATGGCTGTTTTTT
d_gene: TRBD2
abundance: -
j_gene: TRBJ2-2
v_gene: TRBV13

CDR3aa: CASSSWPRLGSTDTQYF
CDR3nt: TGTGCCAGCAGTTCCTGGCCAAGGCTAGGAAGCACAGATACGCAGTATTTT
d_gene: -
abundance: -
j_gene: TRBJ2-3
v_gene: TRBV28

CDR3aa: CSFFGGAKNIQYF
CDR3nt: TGCAGCTTCTTCGGGGGAGCCAAAAACATTCAGTACTTC
d_gene: -
abundance: -
j_gene: TRBJ2-4
v_gene: TRBV29-1

CDR3aa: CASSLGAGGALNEQFF
CDR3nt: TGCGCCAGCAGCTTGGGAGCGGGAGGGGCATTGAATGAGCAGTTCTTC
d_gene: TRBD2
abundance: -
j_gene: TRBJ2-1
v_gene: TRBV5-1

CDR3aa: CASSEFGVEQPQHF
CDR3nt: TGTGCCAGCAGTGAATTCGGGGTCGAACAGCCCCAGCATTTT
d_gene: -
abundance: -
j_gene: TRBJ1-5
v_gene: TRBV6-1

CDR3aa: CASSATAHTEAFF
CDR3nt: TGTGCCAGCAGCGCAACTGCCCACACTGAAGCTTTCTTT
d_gene: -
abundance: -
j_gene: TRBJ1-1
v_gene: TRBV9

CDR3aa: CATSRDRVGTRKGYTF
CDR3nt: TGTGCCACCAGCAGAGATCGGGTAGGGACTCGGAAGGGCTACACCTTC
d_gene: -
abundance: -
j_gene: TRBJ1-2
v_gene: TRBV15

CDR3aa: CASSRGTGYGYTF
CDR3nt: TGTGCCAGCAGCCGCGGGACAGGCTATGGCTACACCTTC
d_gene: TRBD1
abundance: -
j_gene: TRBJ1-2
v_gene: TRBV5-4

CDR3aa: CASSPATGNNEQFF
CDR3nt: TGTGCCAGCTCGCCAGCCACAGGGAACAATGAGCAGTTCTTC
d_gene: -
abundance: -
j_gene: TRBJ2-1
v_gene: TRBV18

CDR3aa: CATNRDRVNTEAFF
CDR3nt: TGTGCCACCAACCGGGACAGGGTTAACACTGAAGCTTTCTTT
d_gene: TRBD1
abundance: once
j_gene: TRBJ1-1
v_gene: TRBV6-1

CDR3aa: CASSQEGVGTGELFF
CDR3nt: TGTGCCAGCAGCCAAGAAGGGGTTGGCACCGGGGAGCTGTTTTTT
d_gene: -
abundance: -
j_gene: TRBJ2-2
v_gene: TRBV4-2

CDR3aa: CASSGYGQGFAGELFF
CDR3nt: TGTGCCAGCAGTGGTTACGGACAGGGGTTCGCCGGGGAGCTGTTTTTT
d_gene: TRBD1
abundance: -
j_gene: TRBJ2-2
v_gene: TRBV6-1

CDR3aa: CASSLPSREKLFF
CDR3nt: TGTGCCAGCAGCTTGCCTTCACGGGAAAAACTGTTTTTT
d_gene: -
abundance: -
j_gene: TRBJ1-4
v_gene: TRBV5-6

CDR3aa: CASSPTGFGLEAFF
CDR3nt: TGTGCCAGCAGTCCTACAGGGTTCGGTCTTGAAGCTTTCTTT
d_gene: -
abundance: few
j_gene: TRBJ1-1
v_gene: TRBV2

CDR3aa: CASSQTGKSEQYF
CDR3nt: TGTGCCAGCAGCCAGACAGGGAAGAGCGAGCAGTACTTC
d_gene: TRBD1
abundance: -
j_gene: TRBJ2-7
v_gene: TRBV6-5